The 2 T cell receptor beta chains listed next were all sequenced from one sample in a study of neurological immune-mediated disorders. A single record per CDR3 protein comes from TCRdb applying MiXCR to the 5' RACE reads. The sample carries tens of thousands of distinct CDR3 sequences, approximately 17% recorded once. The sequenced sample was PBMCs. These receptors were taken from a woman between 40 and 55 years old in good health.

This clonotype was seen ten or more times. The chain recombines TRBV6-5 with TRBJ2-2, with TRBD1 matching 7 bases. J was trimmed by 0 bases and V by 2 bases; bases with no gene match: 6. The CDR3 spans 17 residues. Germline CDR1 MNHEY, CDR2 SVGAGI. CDR3 DNA sequence: TGTGCCAGCAGTTACGGGGCAGGGGGACCGAACACCGGGGAGCTGTTTTTT. Translating it yields CASSYGAGGPNTGELFF.

In this sample, this clonotype turned up many times. The J gene is TRBJ1-1, the V gene TRBV6-6, with D tentatively TRBD1 (6 bases). The CDR3 contains 15 residues. Germline V gene lookup returns CDR1 MNHNY and CDR2 SVGAGI (reference sequence). The V gene lost 5 bases and the J gene lost 1 base, with 14 bases spanning the gap. The CDR3 here is CASSLRTARNTEAFF. The CDR3 nucleotides are TGTGCCAGCAGTCTACGGACAGCCAGGAACACTGAAGCTTTCTTT.